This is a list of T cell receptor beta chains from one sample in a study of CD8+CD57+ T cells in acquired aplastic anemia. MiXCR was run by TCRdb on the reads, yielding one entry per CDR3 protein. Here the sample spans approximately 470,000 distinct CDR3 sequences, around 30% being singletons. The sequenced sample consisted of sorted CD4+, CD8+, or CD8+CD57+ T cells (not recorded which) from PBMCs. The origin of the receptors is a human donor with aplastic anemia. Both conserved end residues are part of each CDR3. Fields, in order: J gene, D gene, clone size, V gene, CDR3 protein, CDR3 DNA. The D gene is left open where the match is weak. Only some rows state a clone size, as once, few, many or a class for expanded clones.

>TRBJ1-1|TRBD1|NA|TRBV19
CASSVRDRATEAFF
TGTGCCAGTAGTGTACGGGACAGGGCCACTGAAGCTTTCTTT
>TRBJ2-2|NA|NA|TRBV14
CASSQVHGATGELFF
TGTGCCAGCAGCCAAGTTCACGGGGCTACCGGGGAGCTGTTTTTT
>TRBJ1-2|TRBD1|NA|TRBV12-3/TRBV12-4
CASSLTAGQSYGYTF
TGTGCCAGCAGCCTAACCGCGGGACAGAGCTATGGCTACACCTTC
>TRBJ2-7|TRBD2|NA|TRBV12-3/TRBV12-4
CASSPRTSGRLDSYEQYF
TGTGCCAGCAGTCCCCGAACTAGCGGGAGATTGGATTCCTACGAGCAGTACTTC
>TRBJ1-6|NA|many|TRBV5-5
CASSLAGAGSPLHF
TGTGCCAGCAGCTTGGCAGGGGCAGGGTCACCCCTCCACTTT
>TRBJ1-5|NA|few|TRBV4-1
CASSQGRSGNQPQHF
TGCGCCAGCAGCCAAGGACGGTCGGGCAATCAGCCCCAGCATTTT
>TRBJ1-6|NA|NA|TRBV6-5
CASSLKVSGLNSPLHF
TGTGCCAGCAGTTTAAAGGTTTCCGGGTTAAATTCACCCCTCCACTTT
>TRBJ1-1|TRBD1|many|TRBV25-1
CASRSPRDRGTEAFF
TGTGCCAGCAGATCCCCGAGGGACAGGGGCACTGAAGCTTTCTTT
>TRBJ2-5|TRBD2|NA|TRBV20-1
CSARVALAGAAGRTGETQYF
TGCAGTGCTAGAGTGGCACTAGCGGGGGCTGCGGGGAGGACCGGGGAGACCCAGTACTTC
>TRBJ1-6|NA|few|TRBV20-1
CSARDLRVLLSPLHF
TGCAGTGCTAGAGATCTCAGGGTACTCCTTTCACCCCTCCACTTT
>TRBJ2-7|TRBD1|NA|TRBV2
CASGTVSYEQYF
TGTGCCAGCGGGACAGTTTCCTACGAGCAGTACTTC
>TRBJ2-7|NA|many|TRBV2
CASSDRVYSYEQYF
TGTGCCAGCAGTGACAGGGTCTACTCCTACGAGCAGTACTTC
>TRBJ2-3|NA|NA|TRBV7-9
CASSLIWQGDTQYF
TGTGCCAGCAGCTTAATCTGGCAGGGGGATACGCAGTATTTT
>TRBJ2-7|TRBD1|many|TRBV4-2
CASSPVGQGYEQYF
TGTGCCAGCAGCCCAGTGGGACAGGGTTACGAGCAGTACTTC
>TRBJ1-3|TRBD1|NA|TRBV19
CASTLSGTESSGNTIYF
TGTGCCAGTACTTTATCCGGGACAGAGAGCTCTGGAAACACCATATATTTT
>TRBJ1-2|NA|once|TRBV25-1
CASSSPRVFGYTF
TGTGCCAGCAGTTCCCCTAGGGTTTTTGGCTACACCTTC
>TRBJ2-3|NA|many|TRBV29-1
CSVDIQEGTDTQYF
TGCAGCGTTGATATACAGGAGGGGACAGATACGCAGTATTTT
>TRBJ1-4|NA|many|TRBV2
CASKGQATANEKLFF
TGTGCCAGCAAGGGGCAGGCAACCGCTAATGAAAAACTGTTTTTT
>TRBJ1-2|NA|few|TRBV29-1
CSVEDPQGRTNYGYTF
TGCAGCGTTGAAGATCCCCAGGGCAGAACTAACTATGGCTACACCTTC
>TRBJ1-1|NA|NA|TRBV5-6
CASTGGGLNTEAFF
TGTGCCAGCACCGGGGGGGGTTTAAACACTGAAGCTTTCTTT
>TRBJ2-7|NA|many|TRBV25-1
CASSDGSYEQYF
TGTGCCAGCAGTGACGGCTCCTACGAGCAGTACTTC
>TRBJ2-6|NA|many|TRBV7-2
CASSLVATRSGANVLTF
TGTGCCAGCAGCTTAGTGGCAACACGCTCTGGGGCCAACGTCCTGACTTTC
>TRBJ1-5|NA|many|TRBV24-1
CATSGHMERQPQHF
TGTGCCACCAGTGGCCATATGGAGCGCCAGCCCCAGCATTTT
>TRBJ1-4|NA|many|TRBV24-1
CATSDGGVANEKLFF
TGTGCCACCAGTGATGGGGGGGTGGCTAATGAAAAACTGTTTTTT
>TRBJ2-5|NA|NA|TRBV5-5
CASSLARGVSETQYF
TGTGCCAGCAGCTTGGCGAGGGGTGTCTCAGAGACCCAGTACTTC
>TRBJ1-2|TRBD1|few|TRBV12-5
CASGLDRGTGDYGYTF
TGTGCTAGTGGTTTGGACCGCGGGACAGGAGATTATGGCTACACCTTC
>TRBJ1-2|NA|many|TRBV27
CASSAAGYGYTF
TGTGCCAGCAGTGCAGCGGGCTATGGCTACACCTTC
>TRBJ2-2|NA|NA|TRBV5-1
CASSLAGRTNTGELFF
TGCGCCAGCAGCTTGGCGGGACGGACGAACACCGGGGAGCTGTTTTTT
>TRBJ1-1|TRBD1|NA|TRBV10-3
CAIRLQGERNTEAFF
TGTGCCATCAGACTACAGGGGGAACGGAACACTGAAGCTTTCTTT
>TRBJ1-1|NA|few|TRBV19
CASSARKRLNDPEAFF
TGTGCCAGTAGTGCCCGCAAAAGGCTCAACGACCCAGAAGCTTTCTTT
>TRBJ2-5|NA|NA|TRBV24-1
CATETQYF
TGTGCCACCGAGACCCAGTACTTC
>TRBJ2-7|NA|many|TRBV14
CASSHAGYEQYF
TGTGCCAGCAGCCACGCCGGCTACGAGCAGTACTTC
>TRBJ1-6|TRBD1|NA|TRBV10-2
CASRDLGTGSSPLHF
TGTGCCAGCAGGGACTTAGGGACAGGCAGTTCACCCCTCCACTTT